There are many counts of the clone carrying this T cell receptor beta chain. The data belong to a study of molecular identifiers for immune sequencing clone quantification. The CDR3 covers 14 residues. The V and J ends lost 3 bases and 7 bases, in that order; junction bases with no gene match: 9. Sorting recovered naive CD8 T cells on a CD8+CD4-CCR7+CD45RA+ profile. Previously described methods and listed TCR primers produced bulk TCR libraries. TCRdb analysed the PCR reads with MiXCR anew, one entry per CDR3 protein. The data contain about 640,000 distinct CDR3 sequences, 20% of them singletons. Material: naive CD8+ T cells from blood, with Jurkat cell RNA spiked in. As for subset: FACS-sorted CD8+CD4-CCR7+CD45RA+ naive T cells. This sequence was found in a human donor in good health. Some libraries in this study had Jurkat cell RNA spiked in. V usage is TRBV12-3 or TRBV12-4 and J usage is TRBJ2-7; 7 bases line up with TRBD1. CDR3 nucleotide sequence: TGTGCCAGCAGTTTTGACAGGGTATTGAGGGAGCAGTACTTC. It encodes CASSFDRVLREQYF.